This T cell receptor beta chain was captured in a study of blood T cells in healthy people across ages. Whole-study results and caveats: Per-million-T-cell TCR beta diversity fell roughly linearly with age.

Alongside a J-beta primer mix, a sample-barcoded 5' primer served in a second PCR lasting roughly 7 to 11 cycles. One entry per CDR3 protein results from TCRdb running MiXCR on the 5' RACE reads. The sample comprises about 1.6 million distinct CDR3 sequences, roughly 32% of which are singletons, and about 11% rests with the top ten. Notes on this clonotype: Its antigen is not identified.

The donors, aged roughly 6 to 90, were healthy Caucasians from Russia. Drawing of peripheral blood yielded about 9.7 milliliters from each donor. The source material was blood. The receptor was derived from a woman younger than 45 in good health.

The CDR3 loop is CASSVFASGSYNEQYF. The DNA for the CDR3 is TGTGCCAGCAGTGTATTCGCTAGCGGGAGCTACAATGAGCAGTACTTC. The J gene is TRBJ2-1, the V gene TRBV6-1, with 10 bases matching TRBD2. The end of the DNA aligns better with TRBJ2-7, so the J call may be wrong. Per germline, CDR1 MNHNS and CDR2 SASEGT. CDR3 length: 16 residues.